Each of the 10 T cell receptor beta chains below was sequenced from the same sample in a study of T cell responses to AZD1222 COVID-19 vaccine. Sequenced by immunoSEQ multiplex PCR; TCRdb stores in-frame clones only, minus some. Of about 97,000 clones in the sample, roughly 84% were seen once. This material consisted of peripheral blood, taken on day 0 of AZD1222 vaccination. These receptors all stem from an adult in good health.

This clone was seen a few times. The V and J genes are TRBV3-1 (or the pseudogene TRBV3-2) and TRBJ1-2; D perhaps matches TRBD1 (6 bases). The CDR3 extends over 14 amino acids. Germline V gene sequence: CDR1 LGHDT, CDR2 YNNKEL (reference sequence). The V and J ends lost 1 base and 8 bases respectively, with 14 bases between them. In DNA form, the CDR3 reads TGTGCCAGCAGCCAAGTACAGGGACCTGGGGGCTACACCTTC. This encodes CASSQVQGPGGYTF.

This chain uses TRBV5-4 with TRBJ2-2; maybe TRBD2 (5 bases). The V and J ends lost 0 bases and 5 bases respectively, with 14 bases between them. The length of the CDR3 is 16 residues. Germline V gives CDR1 SGHNT, CDR2 YYREEE (reference sequence). The CDR3: CASSLAEGYSTGELFF. CDR3 bases: TGTGCCAGCAGCTTGGCCGAGGGCTACTCGACCGGGGAGCTGTTTTTT.

The V gene is TRBV19, the J gene TRBJ2-7; 8 bases match TRBD1. The CDR3 extends over 15 amino acids. Germline-derived CDR1 and CDR2 are LNHDA and SQIVND (reference sequence). V lost 7 bases to trimming and J lost 4 bases; unmatched junction nucleotides: 12. In DNA form, the CDR3 reads TGTGCCAGTATGGGATCGGCAGGGGGCCCGTACGAGCAGTACTTC. Residues: CASMGSAGGPYEQYF.

The J gene is TRBJ2-1, the V gene TRBV27, with 9 bases aligning to TRBD2. CDR1 MNHEY and CDR2 SMNVEV come from the germline V gene (reference sequence). Trimming cost V 1 base and J 7 bases; bases outside gene matches: 8. The CDR3 is 16 residues long. The CDR3 DNA is TGTGCCAGCAGTTTATGGGCGGGGGGGCCGGTAAATGAGCAGTTCTTC. This codes for CASSLWAGGPVNEQFF.

The table lists this clone with a count of one. The junction shows a germline mismatch at one end, possibly a read error. The chain couples TRBV30 to TRBJ1-2; TRBD1 agrees at 9 bases. CDR3 size: 13 residues. The germline V gene has CDR1 GTSNPN and CDR2 SVGIG (reference sequence). In DNA form, the CDR3 reads TGTGCCTGGGGTCAAACTAGACAGGGGGTGTTCTCCTTC. It encodes CAWGQTRQGVFSF.

This clone was counted once. V is TRBV18 and J is TRBJ1-1; no definite D call. The CDR3 runs 13 residues. The germline V gene has CDR1 KGHSH and CDR2 LQKENI. V was cut by 1 base and J by 6 bases, with 9 bases left in between. Here the CDR3 reads CASSPQKIAEAFF. DNA for the CDR3: TGTGCCAGCTCACCACAGAAAATCGCTGAAGCTTTCTTT.

This sequence joins TRBV29-1 and TRBJ1-1; 9 bases are a match to TRBD1. Germline V lookup: CDR1 SQVTM, CDR2 ANQGSEA. The CDR3 loop spans 12 amino acids. With 4 bases clipped from V and 5 bases from J, the junction kept 2 bases outside the gene matches. CDR3 nucleotide sequence: TGCAGCGTTGCGGACAGGGGTACTGAAGCTTTCTTT. Its translation: CSVADRGTEAFF.

V usage is TRBV28 and J usage is TRBJ1-3; D is possibly TRBD1 (6 bases). CDR1 and CDR2 from the germline V gene are MDHEN and SYDVKM. Trimming shortened V by 8 bases and J by 7 bases, and 15 bases separated the two germline ends. The CDR3 is 13 residues long. The CDR3 loop reads CASLTGPLNTIYF. CDR3 in DNA: TGTGCCAGCTTAACAGGGCCTCTGAACACCATATATTTT.

V usage is TRBV28 and J usage is TRBJ1-1; D not certain. CDR1 is MDHEN, CDR2 SYDVKM, per germline. The CDR3 has 14 residues. Trimming shortened V by 7 bases and J by 10 bases, and 22 bases separated the two germline ends. CDR3 residues: CASIGRKGRIAAFF. CDR3 coding DNA: TGTGCCAGCATTGGTAGAAAAGGCAGGATTGCAGCTTTCTTT.

The chain has TRBV28 and TRBJ1-2, with 10 bases fitting TRBD1. This CDR3 has 15 residues. Germline trimming cut 2 bases from V and 7 bases from J; bases unmatched to any gene: 7. The germline V gene encodes CDR1 MDHEN and CDR2 SYDVKM. In DNA, the CDR3 is TGTGCCAGCAGTTTAAGTGGGCGACAGGGGGCTGGCTACACCTTC. Its translation is CASSLSGRQGAGYTF.